These 9 T cell receptor beta chains were all obtained from the same sample, sequenced in a study of T cell clusters in autoimmune cytopenias. TRB was amplified by touch-down multiplex PCR, primer pools A and B combined. TCRdb reprocessed the multiplex PCR reads and stores each CDR3 protein as one record, lacking DNA. The sample includes 7,000 to 8,000 distinct CDR3 sequences. TRB amplification used approximately 0.25 ug of peripheral blood genomic DNA. The specimen sequenced was peripheral blood. The receptor source for this set is a human donor with an autoimmune cytopenia or autoimmune hepatitis (not recorded which).

V and J are TRBV6-4 and TRBJ2-7; the TCRdb call, TRBD2, lacks DNA for checking. CDR3 size: 17 residues. From germline, CDR1 is MRHNA and CDR2 SNTAGT. The CDR3 reads CASSDRSSGISSYEQYF.

The rearrangement links TRBV5-1 to TRBJ1-1; TCRdb's D call, TRBD1, is unchecked because there is no DNA. The CDR3 is made up of 22 amino acids. Germline CDR1 reads SGHRS; CDR2 reads YFSETQ. CDR3 sequence reads: CASSPWMPGQGPRARVNTEAFF.

V and J are TRBV28 and TRBJ1-4; lacking DNA, the TRBD1 call made by TCRdb goes unchecked. Germline loops: CDR1 MDHEN, CDR2 SYDVKM. This CDR3 spans 16 amino acids. CDR3 protein: CASTLGPGQGGEKLFF.

J is TRBJ2-2 and V is TRBV5-4; TCRdb outputs TRBD1, but without DNA this stays unchecked. Germline V CDR1 and CDR2: SGHNT, YYREEE (reference sequence). This CDR3 contains 17 residues. The CDR3 reads CASSPPRGRVSTGELFF.

The rearrangement uses TRBV12-3 or TRBV12-4 and TRBJ2-7. This CDR3 comprises 14 residues. CDR3 sequence: CASSFSPYLVEQYF.

The genes are TRBV18 and TRBJ2-5; no DNA is available, so the TRBD1 call from TCRdb remains unchecked. The CDR3 runs 16 residues. Per germline, CDR1 KGHSH and CDR2 LQKENI. The CDR3 is CASSPPNGRGQETQYF.

V and J are TRBV11-2 and TRBJ2-2. The germline gives CDR1 SGHAT, CDR2 FQNNGV. This CDR3 has 13 amino acids. The CDR3 here is CASSLVNTGELFF.

By frequency, this clonotype registers medium-sized. The CDR3 loop is CASSFGANVLTF. The genes are TRBV6-2 or TRBV6-3 and TRBJ2-6. Germline V gives CDR1 MNHEY, CDR2 SVGEGT. The CDR3 length is 12 residues.

This clonotype registers medium-sized by frequency. The rearrangement joins TRBV6-2 or TRBV6-3 to TRBJ2-7; TCRdb picks TRBD1, but there is no DNA to check that call. The CDR3 consists of 16 residues. Germline V CDR1 and CDR2: MNHEY, SVGEGT. CDR3 sequence reads: CASSYAGTGTTYEQYF.